The 12 T cell receptor beta chains listed next were all sequenced from one sample in a study of blood T cells in healthy people across ages. Primed by a sample-barcoded 5' primer and a J-beta primer mix, a second PCR proceeded for roughly 6 to 12 cycles. Via MiXCR, TCRdb re-called the 5' RACE reads, giving one row per CDR3 protein. The profile shows approximately 900,000 distinct CDR3 sequences, 25% to 35% of them singletons. These data were also reused for a study on T cells of mothers and their children.

Material: blood. These receptors all stem from a woman aged 40-49 years in good health.

This clonotype was observed a few times. This chain uses TRBV30 with TRBJ1-2, with D hard to call. Germline V gives CDR1 GTSNPN, CDR2 SVGIG (reference sequence). This CDR3 has 12 residues. Trimming removed 2 bases at V and 2 bases at J, with 6 bases between. The CDR3 reads CAWSIGNYGYTF. DNA of the CDR3: TGTGCCTGGAGTATAGGGAACTATGGCTACACCTTC.

J is TRBJ2-6 and V is TRBV20-1; TRBD1 aligns across 8 bases. The V segment lost 1 base and the J segment 0 bases; nucleotides outside the gene matches: 8. There are 18 residues in the CDR3. Germline CDR1 is DFQATT and CDR2 is SNEGSKA (reference sequence). This CDR3 is CSARADRVAPSGANVLTF. The DNA of the CDR3 is TGCAGTGCTAGAGCGGACAGGGTGGCCCCCTCTGGGGCCAACGTCCTGACTTTC.

There are many counts of this clonotype. A single base separates this from a much larger clone, so it may be a read error. V is TRBV7-2 and J is TRBJ2-5; the D gene is possibly TRBD1 (6 bases). The CDR3 extends over 14 amino acids. V gave up 5 bases and J gave up 11 bases, with 21 bases separating them. Germline V gene lookup returns CDR1 SGHTA and CDR2 FQGNSA. The CDR3 reads CASSQTGRTRGQYF. The CDR3, as DNA: TGTGCCAGCAGCCAAACGGGCCGAACGAGGGGGCAGTACTTC. Drawing the rest from reference TRBV7-2 and TRBJ2-5, the complete variable domain is GAGVSQSPSNKVTEKGKDVELRCDPISGHTALYWYRQSLGQGLEFLIYFQGNSAPDKSGLPSDRFSAERTGGSVSTLTIQRTQQEDSAVYLCASSQTGRTRGQYFGPGTRLLVL.

This clonotype was counted many times. V is TRBV4-3 and J is TRBJ2-1; D gene ambiguous. The germline CDR1 and CDR2 sequences are LGHNA and YSLEER. Trimming left V 1 base short and J 2 bases short, with 6 bases between. The length of the CDR3 is 14 residues. The CDR3 reads CASSQVGPYNEQFF. The CDR3 coding sequence is TGCGCCAGCAGCCAAGTAGGGCCCTACAATGAGCAGTTCTTC.

This clonotype was detected only a few times. The CDR3 region is CASIQASQGTYGYTF. The DNA for the CDR3 is TGTGCCAGCATTCAGGCTTCACAGGGGACCTATGGCTACACCTTC. This chain connects TRBV28 to TRBJ1-2; 7 nucleotides agree with TRBD1. This CDR3 region has 15 residues. The V gene's germline CDR1 is MDHEN and CDR2 SYDVKM. Trimming removed 7 bases from V and 4 bases from J; junction bases left unmatched: 12.

This clonotype was detected a few times. V gene TRBV4-3 combines with J gene TRBJ2-3; 7 bases map to TRBD1. Germline V gene lookup returns CDR1 LGHNA and CDR2 YSLEER. The V and J ends lost 0 bases and 4 bases, in that order; junction bases with no gene match: 4. The length of the CDR3 is 15 residues. For the CDR3, the DNA is TGCGCCAGCAGCCAAGAAGGGGGCAAGGCAGATACGCAGTATTTT. This codes for CASSQEGGKADTQYF.

The chain recombines TRBV12-3 or TRBV12-4 with TRBJ1-5, with a weak D call TRBD1 (5 bases). The CDR3 extends over 12 amino acids. V gave up 3 bases and J gave up 10 bases, with 10 bases separating them. Written as DNA, the CDR3 is TGTGCCAGCAGTTTGGCCGGGGGTCCCCAGCATTTT. Its translation: CASSLAGGPQHF.

The chain couples TRBV7-3 to TRBJ2-1; TRBD2 matches 7 bases. The CDR3 loop spans 14 amino acids. V shed 5 bases, J shed 9 bases, and the junction held 10 bases outside the gene matches. The germline V gene encodes CDR1 SGHTA and CDR2 FQGTGA. CDR3 amino acids: CASSTGPPGGEQFF. The CDR3 region has the DNA TGTGCCAGCAGCACGGGACCCCCGGGGGGTGAGCAGTTCTTC.

The rearrangement uses TRBV12-3 or TRBV12-4 and TRBJ2-1; 10 positions agree with TRBD1. Trimming at V came to 7 bases and at J to 4 bases, leaving 10 bases not matched to a gene. This CDR3 is built from 16 residues. CDR3 sequence: CASTPSDRGGYNEQFF. CDR3 DNA: TGTGCCAGCACCCCCTCGGACAGGGGGGGTTACAATGAGCAGTTCTTC.

The V gene is TRBV11-2, the J gene TRBJ2-1, with D tentatively TRBD1 (6 bases). Germline V gene sequence: CDR1 SGHAT, CDR2 FQNNGV. The CDR3 is made up of 13 amino acids. Trimming pared 5 bases from V and 6 bases from J, leaving 11 bases between. The CDR3 sequence: CASSVTGINEQFF. DNA of the CDR3: TGTGCCAGCAGCGTGACAGGCATCAATGAGCAGTTCTTC.

The genes are TRBV9 and TRBJ2-5; 11 positions agree with TRBD1. In germline, CDR1 is SGDLS, CDR2 YYNGEE. V dropped 4 bases and J dropped 5; count of bases not matched to a gene: 7. The CDR3 sequence is 15 residues long. The CDR3 is CASSTRTGGAETQYF. The CDR3 DNA reads as TGTGCCAGCAGCACCCGGACAGGGGGCGCCGAGACCCAGTACTTC.

This clonotype was counted only a few times. The chain joins TRBV5-6 to TRBJ2-3; a possible D gene is TRBD2 (6 bases). This CDR3 is built from 15 residues. V was cut by 5 bases and J by 2 bases, with 15 bases left in between. Germline V CDR1 and CDR2: SGHDT, YYEEEE. CDR3 protein: CASRTPGLDTDTQYF. In DNA form, the CDR3 reads TGTGCCAGCAGGACACCGGGACTCGACACAGATACGCAGTATTTT. The complete variable domain, with remaining parts taken from reference TRBV5-6 and TRBJ2-3, reads DAGVTQSPTHLIKTRGQQVTLRCSPKSGHDTVSWYQQALGQGPQFIFQYYEEEERQRGNFPDRFSGHQFPNYSSELNVNALLLGDSALYLCASRTPGLDTDTQYFGPGTRLTVL.